The subject of this entry is one TCR beta chain. TCRdb's table, derived via immunoSEQ multiplex PCR, lists solely in-frame clones and lacks some. This sample has about 28,000 clones, with more than 75% found just once. The sample is drawn from a study of OX40 agonist ivuxolimab in advanced cancers. After removal of 2 bases from V and 4 bases from J, the junction contained 6 bases not matched to a gene. The CDR3 extends over 16 amino acids. Germline CDR1 is SNHLY and CDR2 is FYNNEI. J is TRBJ2-3 and V is TRBV2; 10 bases fit TRBD2. This TCR derives from an adult with an advanced solid tumor such as melanoma, head and neck, liver or kidney cancer. This material consisted of CD4+ or CD8+ T cells sorted from blood, taken in a trial of the OX40 agonist ivuxolimab. CDR3 residues: CASSEWIAGGADTQYF. The DNA for the CDR3 is TGTGCCAGCAGTGAATGGATAGCGGGAGGCGCAGATACGCAGTATTTT. The complete variable domain, with remaining parts taken from reference TRBV2 and TRBJ2-3, reads EPEVTQTPSHQVTQMGQEVILRCVPISNHLYFYWYRQILGQKVEFLVSFYNNEISEKSEIFDDQFSVERPDGSNFTLKIRSTKLEDSAMYFCASSEWIAGGADTQYFGPGTRLTVL.